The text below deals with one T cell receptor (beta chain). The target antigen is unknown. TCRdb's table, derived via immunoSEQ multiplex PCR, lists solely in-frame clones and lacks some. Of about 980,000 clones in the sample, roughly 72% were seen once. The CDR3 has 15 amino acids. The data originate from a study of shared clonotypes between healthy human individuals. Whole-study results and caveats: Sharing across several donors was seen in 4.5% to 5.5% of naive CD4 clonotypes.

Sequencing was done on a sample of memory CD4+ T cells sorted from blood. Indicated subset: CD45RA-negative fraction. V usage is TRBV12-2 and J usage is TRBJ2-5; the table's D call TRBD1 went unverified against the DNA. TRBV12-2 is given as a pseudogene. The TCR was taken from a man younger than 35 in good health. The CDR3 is CASRSRDREGETQYF. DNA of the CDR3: TGTGCAAGTCGCTCCCGGGACAGGGAAGGTGAGACCCAGTACTTC.